Included here is one T cell receptor beta chain sequence, with context. The data are from a study of OX40 agonist ivuxolimab in advanced cancers. Clones were sequenced by immunoSEQ multiplex PCR, and TCRdb holds only the in-frame ones, with some missing. The sample shows approximately 77,000 clones, approximately 84% of them seen only once. The CDR3 is 16 amino acids. The V and J ends lost 5 bases and 0 bases respectively, with 14 bases between them. The germline CDR1 and CDR2 sequences are LNHDA and SQIVND (reference sequence). This rearrangement joins TRBV19 to TRBJ1-5; D uncertain. This sequence originates from an adult with an advanced solid tumor such as melanoma, head and neck, liver or kidney cancer. The starting material was CD4+ or CD8+ T cells sorted from blood, obtained in a trial of the OX40 agonist ivuxolimab. The CDR3 sequence is CASSPPLFYSNQPQHF. CDR3 nucleotide sequence: TGTGCCAGTAGTCCCCCACTTTTCTATAGCAATCAGCCCCAGCATTTT.